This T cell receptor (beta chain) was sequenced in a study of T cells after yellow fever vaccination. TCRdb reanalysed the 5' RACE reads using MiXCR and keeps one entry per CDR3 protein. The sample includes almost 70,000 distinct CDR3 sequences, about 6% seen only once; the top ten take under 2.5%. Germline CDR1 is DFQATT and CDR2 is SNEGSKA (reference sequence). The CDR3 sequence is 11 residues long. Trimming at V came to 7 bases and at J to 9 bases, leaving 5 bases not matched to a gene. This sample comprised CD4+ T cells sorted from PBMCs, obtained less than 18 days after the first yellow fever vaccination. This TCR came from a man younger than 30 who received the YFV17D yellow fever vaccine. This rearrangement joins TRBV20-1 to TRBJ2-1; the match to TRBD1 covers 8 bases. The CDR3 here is CSGQGASEQFF. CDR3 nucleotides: TGCAGTGGGCAGGGGGCGTCTGAGCAGTTCTTC.